One and the same sample provided the 8 T cell receptor beta chains below, sequenced in a study of blood T cell repertoires in COVID-19 (dated by TCRdb to the early 2020s). The library relied on the immunoSEQ multiplex PCR assay. TCRdb's version of the immuneACCESS table is confined to in-frame rearrangements and falls short of the full clone set. An unresolved V gene accounts for under half of the shortfall where checked; the remainder is of unknown origin. The sample has about 100,000 clones on record, roughly 92% of them singletons. The top ten hold more than 5% of the sample. Specimen: peripheral blood. Source of these receptors: a man between 65 and 85 years old with acute or convalescent COVID-19.

This clone turned up a few times. The chain joins TRBV7-9 to TRBJ2-2, with a possible D match to TRBD1 (6 bases). Trimming shortened V by 4 bases and J by 5 bases, and 11 bases separated the two germline ends. Germline V gives CDR1 SEHNR, CDR2 FQNEAQ (reference sequence). This CDR3 is built from 14 residues. The chain's CDR3 is CASSSYRETGELFF. The DNA of the CDR3 is TGTGCCAGCAGCTCCTACAGGGAAACCGGGGAGCTGTTTTTT.

Concerning this clone: The limits of the CDR3 on the DNA are not certain, so only TCRdb's listed CDR3 is given. The V call is TRBV5-6, the J call TRBJ2-7; the listed D gene, TRBD1, was not tested against the DNA. Germline CDR1 reads SGHDT; CDR2 reads YYEEEE. The CDR3 length equals 14 residues, ends included. CDR3 sequence reads: CASSFGTGTMNPYF.

The CDR3 coding sequence is TGTGCCAGCAGCCGGGGCGGACAGGGTCGAAATTCGTACTACGAGCAGTACTTC. This sequence encodes CASSRGGQGRNSYYEQYF. This chain joins TRBV5-8 and TRBJ2-7; 8 positions agree with TRBD1. Germline CDR1 is SGHTS and CDR2 is YDEGEE. This CDR3 is built from 18 residues. The V gene end was trimmed by 4 bases and the J gene end by 3 bases; junction bases not matched to a gene: 18. The whole variable domain, filled in from reference TRBV5-8 and TRBJ2-7, reads EAGVTQSPTHLIKTRGQQATLRCSPISGHTSVYWYQQALGLGLQFLLWYDEGEERNRGNFPPRFSGRQFPNYSSELNVNALELEDSALYLCASSRGGQGRNSYYEQYFGPGTRLTVT.

The chain is built from TRBV13 and TRBJ1-5; possibly TRBD1 for D (6 bases). There are 14 residues in the CDR3. Trimming shortened V by 0 bases and J by 7 bases, and 10 bases separated the two germline ends. CDR1 is PRHDT, CDR2 FYEKMQ, per germline (reference sequence). The chain's CDR3 is CASSLGQGWQPQHF. The DNA of the CDR3 is TGTGCCAGCAGCTTAGGCCAGGGGTGGCAGCCCCAGCATTTT.

This chain connects TRBV28 to TRBJ1-2; unclear D gene. Germline V gene lookup returns CDR1 MDHEN and CDR2 SYDVKM. V lost 2 bases to trimming and J lost 2 bases, with 12 bases between them. The CDR3 totals 15 residues. The DNA of the CDR3 is TGTGCCAGCAGTTTACGCCCTCGGGTAAACTATGGCTACACCTTC. Translated, it gives CASSLRPRVNYGYTF.

This clone was recorded once. The rearrangement links TRBV6-5 to TRBJ2-7, with TRBD2 matching 10 bases. Germline CDR1 is MNHEY and CDR2 is SVGAGI. Trimming cost V 4 bases and J 5 bases; bases outside gene matches: 5. The CDR3 contains 14 residues. CDR3 sequence reads: CASSSSGSPHEQYF. The CDR3 DNA follows: TGTGCCAGCAGTTCTAGCGGGAGTCCCCACGAGCAGTACTTC.

The chain carries TRBV7-8 and TRBJ2-1; 13 nucleotides align to TRBD2. Germline trimming cut 5 bases from V and 4 bases from J; bases unmatched to any gene: 2. Germline V gene data show CDR1 as SGHVS and CDR2 as FQNEAQ. The CDR3 is 15 amino acids. CDR3 region: CASSALAGGYNEQFF. In nucleotides, the CDR3 is TGTGCCAGCAGCGCACTAGCGGGGGGGTACAATGAGCAGTTCTTC.

The rearrangement joins TRBV24-1 to TRBJ2-1, with 8 bases lining up with TRBD1. Germline CDR1 is KGHDR and CDR2 is SFDVKD. V trimming: 4 bases; J trimming: 2 bases; junction bases outside the gene matches: 9. The CDR3 covers 17 residues. CDR3: CATSDPISGQAYNEQFF. CDR3 coding DNA: TGTGCCACCAGTGACCCTATATCGGGACAGGCCTACAATGAGCAGTTCTTC.